These T cell receptor beta chains were read from a single sample in a study of monozygotic twins with inflammatory bowel disease. TCRdb reworked the 5' RACE reads into one entry per CDR3 protein, no DNA. The sample includes roughly 320,000 distinct CDR3 sequences. Input material: blood. The receptors shown here come from a human donor with ulcerative colitis or Crohn's disease, or a healthy co-twin of an affected twin (not recorded which). Both conserved end residues are part of each CDR3.

j_call v_call cdr3_aa
TRBJ2-2 TRBV7-9 CASSLFGQGELFF
TRBJ2-1 TRBV7-2 CASSSGHSQSLIQFF
TRBJ2-3 TRBV5-1 CASSLEGLWTDTQYF
TRBJ2-7 TRBV12-3/TRBV12-4 CASSVSGTGTYEQYF
TRBJ2-3 TRBV29-1 CSYRSSLGDTQYF
TRBJ2-6 TRBV5-6 CASSYGTGANVLTF
TRBJ1-2 TRBV7-2 CASSLAQTVRGYTF
TRBJ2-7 TRBV14 CASSQVLRGEQYF
TRBJ2-7 TRBV5-6 CASSRQGQGDYEQYF
TRBJ1-6 TRBV20-1 CSAREIGGLNNSPLHF
TRBJ1-2 TRBV6-5 CASSYSETGGGYGYTF
TRBJ2-7 TRBV5-1 CASSLVLRDADEQYF
TRBJ2-1 TRBV12-3/TRBV12-4 CASSPQGLADNEQFF
TRBJ2-3 TRBV7-2 CASSLSRFTDTQYF
TRBJ2-1 TRBV12-3/TRBV12-4 CASSWTGVWGQNHNEQFF
TRBJ2-5 TRBV28 CASSHPAGVRVEETQYF
TRBJ2-5 TRBV7-2 CASSFSAQETQYF
TRBJ2-6 TRBV6-5 CASGATGANVLTF
TRBJ2-1 TRBV24-1 CATSDLGAGNSNEQFF
TRBJ2-7 TRBV5-4 CASSLPQGGGSYEQYF
TRBJ2-6 TRBV6-5 CASSYLNNVLTF
TRBJ2-1 TRBV7-7 CASSLAGGDEQFF
TRBJ1-2 TRBV29-1 CSVVAPPTKPYTF
TRBJ2-7 TRBV7-8 CASSVDRGAYEQYF
TRBJ2-2 TRBV29-1 CSGRGYTGELFF
TRBJ2-4 TRBV7-2 CASSLVARGRENIQYF
TRBJ1-5 TRBV27 CASSWTGGPGQPQHF
TRBJ1-4 TRBV7-2 CASSQDRGRTNEKLFF
TRBJ2-7 TRBV7-9 CASSLGRDSYEQYF
TRBJ2-7 TRBV5-5 CASSSYPGREQYF
TRBJ2-7 TRBV5-4 CASSLAPGGEQYF
TRBJ2-4 TRBV12-3/TRBV12-4 CASSTRLSKNIQYF
TRBJ2-1 TRBV2 CASRADRVEPYNEQFF
TRBJ2-3 TRBV7-9 CASSLAGGPAQYF
TRBJ2-7 TRBV20-1 CSAPRGGGHEQYF
TRBJ2-7 TRBV29-1 CSVERDRGGSYEQYF
TRBJ2-1 TRBV29-1 CSVDGRGRGNEQFF
TRBJ2-3 TRBV5-1 CASTQGLGTDTQYF
TRBJ2-1 TRBV18 CASSPPGGSPYEQFF
TRBJ2-7 TRBV27 CASSRFAGANYEQYF
TRBJ2-7 TRBV29-1 CSVKPEAGQVYEQYF
TRBJ2-1 TRBV7-9 CASSRHNNEQFF